This T cell receptor (beta chain) was profiled in a study of read filtering for tumor transcriptome and immune sequencing. Molecular barcoded adaptors covering alpha/delta and beta/gamma chains were used on about 390 ng RNA. TCRdb re-analysed the reads in MiXCR, keeping a single row per CDR3 protein. The data hold some 20,000 distinct CDR3 sequences, with approximately 20% observed a single time. The germline V gene has CDR1 SGHVS and CDR2 FNYEAQ. V trimming: 5 bases; J trimming: 8 bases; junction bases outside the gene matches: 9. CDR3 length: 14 residues. This clonotype is medium-sized in the sample.

The chain uses TRBV7-6 and TRBJ2-1; 7 positions agree with TRBD2. Specimen: a population of CD138-negative cells sorted from bone marrow. The TCR sequence derives from a donor at least 40 years old with multiple myeloma. CDR3 nucleotide sequence: TGTGCCAGCAGCCCCGGACTAGTTTTGGATGAGCAGTTCTTC. Encoded protein: CASSPGLVLDEQFF. The entire variable domain, with the rest obtained from reference TRBV7-6 and TRBJ2-1, is as follows: GAGVSQSPRYKVTKRGQDVALRCDPISGHVSLYWYRQALGQGPEFLTYFNYEAQQDKSGLPNDRFSAERPEGSISTLTIQRTEQRDSAMYRCASSPGLVLDEQFFGPGTRLTVL.